This T cell receptor beta chain was recovered during a study of blood T cell repertoires in COVID-19. Study-level information: Material from acute and convalescent COVID-19 was sourced from the United States, Italy and Spain.

In the original processing: Reference gene primers were amplified, and this amplification served to estimate nucleated cell counts. This table comes from immunoSEQ multiplex PCR, and its TCRdb copy is limited to in-frame clones, with some not included. V and J calls and clone size are given by that table; D and trimming were obtained from the DNA. The table lists about 220,000 clones, roughly 88% of them singletons. This CDR3 spans 18 amino acids. The rearrangement joins TRBV21-1 to TRBJ2-2; TRBD1 reflects the table's D call only, with no check against the DNA. TRBV21-1 corresponds to a pseudogene. This receptor was taken from a man between 50 and 59 years old with active or convalescent COVID-19. The sequencing input was peripheral blood. CDR3 amino acids: CASSKERGLTGGFGELFF. As DNA, the CDR3 is TGTGCCAGCAGCAAAGAGAGGGGTTTGACAGGGGGCTTCGGGGAGCTGTTTTTT.